This TCR beta chain originates from a study of beta chain features in type 1 diabetes. Study-level findings and limits: Among all four CD4+ subsets, Type 1 diabetes patients had TCRB CDR3s that were moderately but significantly shorter. cDNA sequencing could over-represent cells with high TCR expression.

Reverse transcribing all isolated RNA meant expressed TCRB transcripts were sequenced. The data were produced by immunoSEQ multiplex PCR, yet TCRdb's version contains in-frame clones alone and is incomplete. The data contain some 640,000 clones, over 13% of them singletons. Germline lookup yields CDR1 LGHNA and CDR2 YSLEER. The V gene lost 3 bases and the J gene lost 3 bases, with 11 bases spanning the gap. The CDR3 length is 14 residues. A few counts support this clone. Its antigen remains unknown. The TCR originated in a man between 18 and 29 years old with type 1 diabetes. The sequenced material came from naive CD4+ T cells from blood. V usage is TRBV4-3 and J usage is TRBJ1-2; D is possibly TRBD1 (6 bases). CDR3 in DNA: TGCGCCAGCAGCCACAACAGGGACGACTATGGCTACACCTTC. Encoded protein: CASSHNRDDYGYTF.